This entry features one TCR beta chain sequence. In the authors' workflow: Estimated nucleated cell counts came from reference gene primer amplification. Here immunoSEQ multiplex PCR was the method, and the copy in TCRdb shows in-frame clones only, minus some. V, J and clone size are those of that table, while D and trimming were read from the DNA. Of under 250,000 clones in the sample, about 91% are singletons; the top ten hold more than 0.95%. This sample was included in a study of blood T cell repertoires in COVID-19. About the research overall: The United States, Italy and Spain supplied acute and convalescent COVID-19 samples.

Per the germline V gene, CDR1 is SGHNT and CDR2 is YENEEA. CDR3 length: 13 residues. Deletions cut 4 bases from V and 6 bases from J, with 7 bases between. Sequencing was done on a sample of peripheral blood. The V call is TRBV11-3, the J call TRBJ1-6; D is uncertain. The clonotype originates from a man aged 25 to 45 with acute or convalescent COVID-19. The CDR3 DNA reads as TGTGCCAGCAGCTCCCAGATTAATTCACCCCTCCACTTT. Its protein is CASSSQINSPLHF.